The text below deals with one T cell receptor (beta chain). As yet, its antigen is unknown. The CDR3 covers 14 residues. The germline CDR1 and CDR2 sequences are SGHVS and FQNEAQ. These data come from a study of T cells expressing NK-cell markers. Study overall: CD3+CD56+NKG2C+, CD3+CD56+NKG2C- and CD3+CD56-NKG2C+ T cells, once sorted, supplied the TCR beta repertoires.

Study-level points and caveats: In about six donors, dominant CD3+CD56+NKG2C+ clones formed 1.0-7.0% of CD8+ cells. Topping the CD3+CD56-NKG2C+ fraction as well were these clonotypes, in several donors.

What made the TCR beta cDNA was 5'RACE template switching with UMIs. TCRdb reprocessed the 5' RACE reads, with one entry per CDR3 protein and no DNA. The specimen's table records a few hundred thousand distinct CDR3 sequences. This chain joins TRBV7-8 and TRBJ2-1; the D gene TCRdb calls, TRBD2, cannot be checked with no DNA. The sequence was collected from a man aged 18 to 30 in good health. Input material: blood T cells: a sorted CD56 or NKG2C T cell subset, CD4+ or CD8+ T cells, or bulk PBMC T cells (not recorded which). The CDR3: CASSLWASGSEQFF.